The present T cell receptor (beta chain) was sequenced within a study of human T cells and chemical hapten exposure. Points from the study as a whole: A positive correlation with patch test score was found for PT1 expanded TCR counts.

As for time point: patch test 1, 2 weeks after DPC sensitization. The treatment here: therapeutic diphenylcyclopropenone sensitization with weekly scalp DPC. For this clonotype: The target antigen is unknown.

Germline CDR1 is LGHNA and CDR2 is YNFKEQ. The ends were cut back, 3 bases at V and 7 bases at J, with 18 bases in the middle. The CDR3 runs to 16 residues. In TCRdb, the RACE reads were re-called with MiXCR into one record per CDR3 protein. Here the sample spans approximately 400,000 distinct CDR3 sequences, 4% to 5.5% being singletons. The sample in question was whole blood, obtained in connection with sensitization to the hapten diphenylcyclopropenone (DPC). The receptor's source is a woman aged 45-65 years with alopecia areata. Some clones in this sample may be carry-over from other donors' samples. The chain couples TRBV4-2 to TRBJ1-4; weak D call: TRBD1 (6 bases). The CDR3 coding sequence is TGTGCCAGCAGCCAGGGGGTGGGGGGCGAGGGTGAAAAACTGTTTTTT. Translating it yields CASSQGVGGEGEKLFF.